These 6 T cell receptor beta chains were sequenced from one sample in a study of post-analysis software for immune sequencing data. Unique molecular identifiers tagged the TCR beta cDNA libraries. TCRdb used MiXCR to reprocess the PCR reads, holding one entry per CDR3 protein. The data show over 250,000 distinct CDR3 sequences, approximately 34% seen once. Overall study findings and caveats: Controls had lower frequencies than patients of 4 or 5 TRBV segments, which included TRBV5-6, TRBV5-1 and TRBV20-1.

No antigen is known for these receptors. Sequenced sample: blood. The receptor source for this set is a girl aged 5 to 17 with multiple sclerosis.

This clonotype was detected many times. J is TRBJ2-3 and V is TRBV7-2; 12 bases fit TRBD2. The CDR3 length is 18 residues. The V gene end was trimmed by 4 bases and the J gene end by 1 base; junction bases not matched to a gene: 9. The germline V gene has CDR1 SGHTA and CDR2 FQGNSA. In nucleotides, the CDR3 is TGTGCCAGCAGCTCGGGACTAGCGGGTTCCGGACGCACAGATACGCAGTATTTT. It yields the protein CASSSGLAGSGRTDTQYF.

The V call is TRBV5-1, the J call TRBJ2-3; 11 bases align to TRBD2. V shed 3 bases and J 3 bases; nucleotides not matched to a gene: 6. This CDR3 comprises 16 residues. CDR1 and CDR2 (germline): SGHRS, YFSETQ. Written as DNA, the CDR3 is TGCGCCAGCAGCTCGGATAGCGGGGGGGTGACAGATACGCAGTATTTT. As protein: CASSSDSGGVTDTQYF.

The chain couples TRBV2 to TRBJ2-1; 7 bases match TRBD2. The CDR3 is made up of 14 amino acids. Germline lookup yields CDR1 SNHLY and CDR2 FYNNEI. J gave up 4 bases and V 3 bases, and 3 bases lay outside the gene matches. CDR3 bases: TGTGCCAGCAGTGATGCTAGCGGATACAATGAGCAGTTCTTC. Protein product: CASSDASGYNEQFF.

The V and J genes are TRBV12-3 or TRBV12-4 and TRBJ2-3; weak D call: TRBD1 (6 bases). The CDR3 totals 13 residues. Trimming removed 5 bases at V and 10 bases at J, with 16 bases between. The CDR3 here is CASSPRQELPQYF. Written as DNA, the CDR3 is TGTGCCAGCAGTCCGCGACAGGAACTCCCGCAGTATTTT.

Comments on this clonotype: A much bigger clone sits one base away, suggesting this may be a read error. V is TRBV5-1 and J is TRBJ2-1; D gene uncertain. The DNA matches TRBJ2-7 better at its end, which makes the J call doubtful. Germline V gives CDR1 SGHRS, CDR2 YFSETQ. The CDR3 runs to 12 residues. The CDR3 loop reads CASSLGYNEQYF. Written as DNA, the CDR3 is TGCGCCAGCAGCTTGGGCTACAATGAGCAGTACTTC.

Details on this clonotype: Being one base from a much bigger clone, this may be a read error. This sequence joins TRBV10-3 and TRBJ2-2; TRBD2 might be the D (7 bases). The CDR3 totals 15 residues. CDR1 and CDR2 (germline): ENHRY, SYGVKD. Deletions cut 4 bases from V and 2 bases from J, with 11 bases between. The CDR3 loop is CAISGGGTNTGELFF. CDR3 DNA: TGTGCCATCAGTGGGGGAGGGACAAACACCGGGGAGCTGTTTTTT.